A single sample gave rise to the 4 T cell receptor beta chains below, sequenced in a study of CD8 T cells in Susac syndrome. An amount of RNA that ranged from roughly 0.5 to 1 ug was reverse transcribed with random hexamers. Each CDR3 protein is one row after TCRdb ran MiXCR on the immunoSEQ multiplex PCR reads. The profile shows fewer than 250,000 distinct CDR3 sequences, around 93% of them singletons. The sequenced material came from CD4+ T cells from PBMCs. The receptor source for this set is a human donor in good health.

V gene TRBV16 combines with J gene TRBJ2-6; no reliable D call. Germline V gives CDR1 KGHSY, CDR2 FQNENV. There are 14 residues in the CDR3. Trimming pared 6 bases from V and 1 base from J, leaving 7 bases between. DNA of the CDR3: TGTGCCAGCAGACCTCGATCTGGGGCCAACGTCCTGACTTTC. Amino acid sequence: CASRPRSGANVLTF.

This chain uses TRBV12-3 or TRBV12-4 with TRBJ2-7, with 7 bases lining up with TRBD1. The junction had 8 bases not matched to a gene; V was cut back by 6 bases and J by 6 bases. CDR3 length: 13 residues. For the CDR3, the DNA is TGTGCCAGCAGCCCCACAGGGGACGGCGAGCAGTACGTC. As protein: CASSPTGDGEQYV.

The rearrangement links TRBV6-2 or TRBV6-3 to TRBJ1-6; TRBD1 is a possible D gene (6 bases). V was trimmed by 7 bases and J by 9 bases, leaving 19 bases between them. CDR1 and CDR2 (germline): MNHEY, SVGEGT. This CDR3 region has 15 residues. The CDR3 spells CASNFKGQGSSPLHF. The CDR3 nucleotides read TGTGCCAGCAATTTCAAGGGCCAGGGGAGTTCACCCCTCCACTTT.

The chain links TRBV7-9 to TRBJ1-4; D remains unclear. Trimming pared 4 bases from V and 0 bases from J, leaving 9 bases between. Germline V lookup: CDR1 SEHNR, CDR2 FQNEAQ (reference sequence). The CDR3 consists of 15 residues. CDR3 in amino acids: CASSSRGPTNEKLFF. The CDR3, as DNA: TGTGCCAGCAGCTCCCGAGGGCCAACTAATGAAAAACTGTTTTTT.